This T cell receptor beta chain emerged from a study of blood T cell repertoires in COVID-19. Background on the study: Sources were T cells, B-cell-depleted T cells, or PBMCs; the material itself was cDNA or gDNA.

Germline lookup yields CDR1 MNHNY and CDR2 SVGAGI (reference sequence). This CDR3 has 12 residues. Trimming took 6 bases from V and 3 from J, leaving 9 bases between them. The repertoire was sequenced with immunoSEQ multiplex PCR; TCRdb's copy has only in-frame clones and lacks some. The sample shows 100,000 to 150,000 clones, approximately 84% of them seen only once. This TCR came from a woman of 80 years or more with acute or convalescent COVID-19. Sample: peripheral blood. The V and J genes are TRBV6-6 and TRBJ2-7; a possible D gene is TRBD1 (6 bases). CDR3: CASSLQGYEQYF. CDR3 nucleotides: TGTGCCAGCAGCCTACAGGGCTACGAGCAGTACTTC.